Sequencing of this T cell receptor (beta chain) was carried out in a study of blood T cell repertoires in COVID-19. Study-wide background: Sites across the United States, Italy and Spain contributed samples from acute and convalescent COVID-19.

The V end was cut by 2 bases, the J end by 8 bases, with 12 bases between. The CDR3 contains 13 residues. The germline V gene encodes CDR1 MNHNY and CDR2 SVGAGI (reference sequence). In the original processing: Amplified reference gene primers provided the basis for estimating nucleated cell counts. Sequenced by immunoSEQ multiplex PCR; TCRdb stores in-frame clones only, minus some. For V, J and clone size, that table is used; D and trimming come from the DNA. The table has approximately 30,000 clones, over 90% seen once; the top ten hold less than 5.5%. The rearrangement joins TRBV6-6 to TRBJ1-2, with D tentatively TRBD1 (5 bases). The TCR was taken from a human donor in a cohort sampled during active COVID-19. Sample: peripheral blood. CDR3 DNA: TGTGCCAGCAGTTACGAGGGACTGCCAGGCTACACCTTC. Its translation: CASSYEGLPGYTF.